The TCR beta chain described here comes from a study of breast tumors, draining lymph nodes, adjacent tissues listed by TCRdb under 2016. Notes on the research overall: Breast cancer patients provided tumor, adjacent nontumor tissue and axillary lymph nodes, and the study compared the TCR beta repertoires across these three sources. The study aimed to assess the relationships and possible T-cell exchange between tumor, surrounding tissue and draining lymph node repertoires in human breast cancer. Summary of the overall study and its limitations: The data were considered consistent with most tumor T cells being derived from the lymph node and subsequently expanding within tumor tissue. Tumor T-cell repertoires showed less diversity than lymph node repertoires and more diversity than nontumor tissue repertoires, and tumor T-cell repertoires showed preferential V and J gene usage. In luminal-like breast cancer, tumor and nontumor tissue repertoires resembled each other significantly more than in basal-like breast cancer. The conclusion that tumor T cells originate in lymph nodes was framed as consistent with a hypothesis rather than directly demonstrated.

This clonotype was recorded many times. Its antigen has not been determined. Base qualities were left out, and no much larger clone turns up one base away. The axillary draining lymph nodes of breast cancer patients were the source of the lymph node samples. The germline V and J ends show losses of 0 bases and 7 bases respectively, and no gene match explains 9 bases of the junction. The CDR3 runs 15 residues from the cysteine to the phenylalanine. The sequence is cut down to CDR3 DNA, 45 bases in frame from base 1. CDR1 LNHNV and CDR2 YYDKDF were looked up in the germline V gene (reference sequence). Sequenced using an Illumina HiSeq 2000. Multiplex PCR amplification was used to generate the TCR beta chain libraries. The amplified TCR beta chain products were analyzed by high-throughput sequencing. The public reads were reanalyzed by TCRdb: fastp trimming at Q25, MiXCR alignment, in-frame beta chains only. Every distinct CDR3 protein forms one entry, paired with its most common genes and DNA. The sample data list over 150,000 distinct CDR3 sequences, and roughly a third of these were observed just once. Roughly 4.3% of the sample belongs to the ten largest clones.

Sample: axillary lymph node tissue. This clonotype was obtained from a female donor with breast cancer. Some clones in this sample may be carry-over from other donors' samples. The rearrangement combines TRBV15 with TRBJ2-7, and 7 junctional nucleotides match TRBD1. Read as DNA, the sequence is TGTGCCACCAGCAGAGAGACAGGGTTGAGGGGGGAGCAGTACTTC. It is translated as CATSRETGLRGEQYF. The full variable domain, completed from the reference TRBV15 and TRBJ2-7 proteins outside the CDR3, reads DAMVIQNPRYQVTQFGKPVTLSCSQTLNHNVMYWYQQKSSQAPKLLFHYYDKDFNNEADTPDNFQSRRPNTSFCFLDIRSPGLGDTAMYLCATSRETGLRGEQYFGPGTRLTVT.